A single sample is the source of the 24 T cell receptor beta chains below, sequenced in a study of post-analysis software for immune sequencing data (dated by TCRdb to 2013 to 2016). Study-wide conclusions, independent of this receptor: Several TRBV segments, including TRBV5-6, TRBV5-1 and TRBV20-1, were significantly more frequent in patients than controls.

These receptors have no known antigen. Library preparation employed PCR. Sequencing was performed on an Illumina HiSeq 2500. Unique molecular identifiers were incorporated into TCR beta cDNA libraries to reduce PCR and sequencing biases. Starting from the raw public reads, TCRdb applied fastp trimming at Q25, assembled clones with MiXCR and retained in-frame beta chains. Rows with a matching CDR3 protein are joined into one entry that keeps the most common DNA and genes. The sample profile shows about 760,000 distinct CDR3 sequences; about 32% of them were found once. The top ten hold roughly 0.53% of the sample. The material sequenced was blood. The receptors originated from a girl between 5 and 17 years old with multiple sclerosis.

The V gene is TRBV5-1, the J gene TRBJ2-1; 8 bases line up with TRBD2. Unmatched junction bases numbered 14, after V lost 4 bases and J lost 8 bases. The germline V gene has CDR1 SGHRS and CDR2 YFSETQ. The length of the CDR3 is 16 residues. In DNA form, the CDR3 reads TGCGCCAGCAGCGTGGAGGTTCGGAGCGGGGGCGATGAGCAGTTCTTC. Protein: CASSVEVRSGGDEQFF.

This clonotype was observed a few times. The chain carries TRBV24-1 and TRBJ1-5; maybe TRBD1 (5 bases). Trimming took off 4 bases at V and 6 bases at J, with 12 bases between the two ends. Germline V lookup: CDR1 KGHDR, CDR2 SFDVKD. The CDR3 spans 14 residues. CDR3 in amino acids: CATSEGGLFQPQHF. As DNA, the CDR3 is TGTGCCACCAGTGAGGGGGGTCTTTTTCAGCCCCAGCATTTT.

J is TRBJ2-3 and V is TRBV7-9; D is perhaps TRBD2 (6 bases). Germline CDR1 and CDR2: SEHNR and FQNEAQ (reference sequence). Trimming took 5 bases from V and 0 from J, leaving 15 bases between them. CDR3 length: 16 residues. The CDR3 DNA reads as TGTGCCAGCAGCCTCCAGTGGGGGGATAGCACAGATACGCAGTATTTT. Translated, it gives CASSLQWGDSTDTQYF.

This clonotype was detected ten times or more. This chain links TRBV20-1 with TRBJ2-5; a possible D gene is TRBD1 (6 bases). This CDR3 contains 15 residues. Trimming pared 4 bases from V and 5 bases from J, leaving 20 bases between. Germline V CDR1 and CDR2: DFQATT, SNEGSKA (reference sequence). The CDR3 coding sequence is TGCAGTGCTACCGCAAGACAGGACCCGACTGAGACCCAGTACTTC. Its protein is CSATARQDPTETQYF.

The chain uses TRBV9 and TRBJ2-1, with 16 bases fitting TRBD2. The CDR3 contains 16 residues. J was trimmed by 8 bases and V by 2 bases; bases with no gene match: 4. The germline CDR1 and CDR2 sequences are SGDLS and YYNGEE. CDR3 sequence: CASSVGTSGRADEQFF. DNA of the CDR3: TGTGCCAGCAGCGTCGGGACTAGCGGGAGGGCCGATGAGCAGTTCTTC.

This clonotype was recorded at least ten times. The chain employs TRBV7-8 and TRBJ2-5; D may correspond to TRBD1 or TRBD2 (5 bases each). V was trimmed by 5 bases and J by 2 bases, leaving 12 bases between them. The CDR3 runs to 14 residues. CDR1 and CDR2 (germline): SGHVS, FQNEAQ. The CDR3 sequence is CASSRGRTQETQYF. In DNA form, the CDR3 reads TGTGCCAGCAGCCGGGGACGTACACAAGAGACCCAGTACTTC.

This clonotype has more than one count but fewer than ten. This rearrangement joins TRBV12-3 or TRBV12-4 to TRBJ2-1, with D unclear. The CDR3 is 12 amino acids. V was shortened by 3 bases and J by 8 bases, with 8 bases between the two germline ends. CDR3 coding DNA: TGTGCCAGCAGTTTTCTCCGGGATGAGCAGTTCTTC. Protein product: CASSFLRDEQFF.

The CDR3 reads CASGIGTNQPQHF. The CDR3 DNA reads TGTGCTAGTGGAATAGGCACTAATCAGCCCCAGCATTTT. V gene TRBV12-5 combines with J gene TRBJ1-5; D gene uncertain. The ends were cut back, 6 bases at V and 4 bases at J, with 10 bases in the middle. CDR1 is LGHNT, CDR2 FRNRAP, per germline. CDR3 length equals 13 residues. Drawing the rest from reference TRBV12-5 and TRBJ1-5, the complete variable domain is DARVTQTPRHKVTEMGQEVTMRCQPILGHNTVFWYRQTMMQGLELLAYFRNRAPLDDSGMPKDRFSAEMPDATLATLKIQPSEPRDSAVYFCASGIGTNQPQHFGDGTRLSIL.

CDR3 nucleotides: TGCTCCTGGACGCCCTTTGGGGGGCTCTCCAATGAGCAGTTCTTC. Translated: CSWTPFGGLSNEQFF. This chain connects TRBV29-1 to TRBJ2-1; D tentatively reads TRBD1 or TRBD2 (6 bases each). This CDR3 spans 15 amino acids. Germline V gene sequence: CDR1 SQVTM, CDR2 ANQGSEA.

A word on this clonotype: The junction shows a germline mismatch at one end, possibly a read error. The chain has TRBV20-1 and TRBJ2-5, with no clear D. Germline V gene data show CDR1 as DFQATT and CDR2 as SNEGSKA (reference sequence). The CDR3 loop spans 13 amino acids. The CDR3 DNA is TGCAGGGCTAGGTTACAGTTCCAAGAGACCCAGTACTTC. Amino acids: CRARLQFQETQYF.

The genes are TRBV5-1 and TRBJ2-1; 8 nucleotides agree with TRBD2. Trimming cost V 3 bases and J 2 bases; bases outside gene matches: 13. Per germline, CDR1 SGHRS and CDR2 YFSETQ. The CDR3 totals 18 residues. This CDR3 reads CASSWGLGTGGAYNEQFF. CDR3 nucleotide sequence: TGCGCCAGCAGCTGGGGACTGGGGACGGGGGGGGCCTACAATGAGCAGTTCTTC.

The chain combines TRBV18 with TRBJ1-1; weak D call: TRBD1 (5 bases). CDR1 is KGHSH, CDR2 LQKENI, per germline. V was cut by 0 bases and J by 4 bases, with 9 bases left in between. This CDR3 has 14 residues. Here the CDR3 reads CASSPPRGFTEAFF. The CDR3 DNA follows: TGTGCCAGCTCACCACCGAGGGGTTTCACTGAAGCTTTCTTT.

This chain joins TRBV5-1 and TRBJ2-3, with 7 bases fitting TRBD2. V trimming: 4 bases; J trimming: 0 bases; junction bases outside the gene matches: 5. Germline CDR1 reads SGHRS; CDR2 reads YFSETQ. The CDR3 has 15 amino acids. The CDR3 DNA reads TGCGCCAGCAGCCCCGGGGGGTCTAGCACAGATACGCAGTATTTT. It specifies CASSPGGSSTDTQYF. The entire variable domain, with the rest obtained from reference TRBV5-1 and TRBJ2-3, is as follows: KAGVTQTPRYLIKTRGQQVTLSCSPISGHRSVSWYQQTPGQGLQFLFEYFSETQRNKGNFPGRFSGRQFSNSRSEMNVSTLELGDSALYLCASSPGGSSTDTQYFGPGTRLTVL.

V is TRBV5-1 and J is TRBJ2-6, with 12 bases identical to TRBD2. The CDR3 extends over 19 amino acids. Germline V gives CDR1 SGHRS, CDR2 YFSETQ. Unmatched junction bases numbered 10, after V lost 4 bases and J lost 2 bases. CDR3 nucleotide sequence: TGCGCCAGCAGCCGGGAAACTAGCGGGAGGAACACTGGGGCCAACGTCCTGACTTTC. It translates to CASSRETSGRNTGANVLTF.

This chain connects TRBV29-1 to TRBJ2-5; D is possibly TRBD1 (5 bases). The CDR3 contains 11 residues. Germline-derived CDR1 and CDR2 are SQVTM and ANQGSEA. V dropped 2 bases and J dropped 11 bases, with 12 bases sitting between them. CDR3 DNA: TGCAGCGTTGAACTGGACAAACGGCAGTACTTC. It specifies CSVELDKRQYF.

This clonotype was found a few times. This chain uses TRBV6-5 with TRBJ2-1, with D unclear. V lost 6 bases to trimming and J lost 9 bases, with 12 bases between them. The germline CDR1 and CDR2 sequences are MNHEY and SVGAGI. This CDR3 spans 12 amino acids. Here the CDR3 DNA reads TGTGCCAGCAGATCCTACGGTGGTGAGCAGTTCTTC. This translates into CASRSYGGEQFF.

In regard to this clonotype: Given a much more abundant clone one base away, this may be a read error. CDR3 amino acids: CSVASTKYNEQYF. The CDR3, as DNA: TGCAGCGTTGCTAGCACAAAGTACAATGAGCAGTACTTC. J is TRBJ2-5 and V is TRBV29-1; D is perhaps TRBD2 (5 bases). Germline V gives CDR1 SQVTM, CDR2 ANQGSEA. This CDR3 contains 13 residues. With 4 bases removed from V and 11 bases from J, the gap between germline ends came to 20 bases.

In the case of this clonotype: A read error may explain this, as a much larger clone is one base away. The chain links TRBV27 to TRBJ2-3; no reliable D call. The CDR3 runs to 14 residues. In germline, CDR1 is MNHEY, CDR2 SMNVEV (reference sequence). CDR3 DNA: TGTGCCAGCAGTTATAGACCGAACACAGATGCGCAGTATTTT. It encodes CASSYRPNTDAQYF.

V gene TRBV29-1 combines with J gene TRBJ2-3; D perhaps matches TRBD2 (6 bases). With 7 bases removed from V and 0 bases from J, the gap between germline ends came to 17 bases. This CDR3 is built from 15 residues. Germline lookup yields CDR1 SQVTM and CDR2 ANQGSEA. CDR3: CSADPGLRSTDTQYF. CDR3 sequence (DNA): TGCAGCGCTGACCCGGGACTGAGAAGCACAGATACGCAGTATTTT.

V gene TRBV7-2 combines with J gene TRBJ2-5; D is undetermined. Germline CDR1 and CDR2: SGHTA and FQGNSA. This CDR3 comprises 15 residues. Trimming cost V 3 bases and J 5 bases, with 16 bases left between them. CDR3 protein: CASSLRNSKGETQYF. CDR3 DNA sequence: TGTGCCAGCAGCTTGCGAAATTCCAAAGGGGAGACCCAGTACTTC.

This clonotype appeared a few times. The chain has TRBV14 and TRBJ1-2; D possibly corresponds to TRBD1 (5 bases). Trimming left V 3 bases short and J 7 bases short, with 12 bases between. CDR3 length equals 13 residues. Germline CDR1 and CDR2: SGHDN and FVKESK. The CDR3 bases are TGTGCCAGCAGCCAGGCCGGGGGAAGTGGCTACACCTTC. Protein sequence: CASSQAGGSGYTF.

This clonotype was counted a few times. V gene TRBV20-1 combines with J gene TRBJ2-7; D possibly corresponds to TRBD2 (6 bases). CDR3 length equals 17 residues. Trimming took off 0 bases at V and 1 base at J, with 19 bases between the two ends. CDR1 is DFQATT and CDR2 is SNEGSKA in the germline V gene (reference sequence). DNA for the CDR3: TGCAGTGCTAGAGAGCCTGGGGGGTCTTCAACTTCCTACGAGCAGTACTTC. Its protein product is CSAREPGGSSTSYEQYF.

The chain recombines TRBV5-1 with TRBJ2-1; D might be TRBD1 or TRBD2, each matching 6 bases. This CDR3 is built from 18 residues. V shed 4 bases and J shed 1 base, with 21 bases lying between them. From germline, CDR1 is SGHRS and CDR2 YFSETQ. CDR3: CASSRSNDRGRSYNEQFF. CDR3 nucleotide sequence: TGCGCCAGCAGCCGGAGCAACGACCGGGGGCGGTCCTACAATGAGCAGTTCTTC.

This clonotype was found a few times. The V gene is TRBV20-1, the J gene TRBJ2-1; 11 bases fit TRBD2. CDR1 DFQATT and CDR2 SNEGSKA come from the germline V gene (reference sequence). The CDR3 extends over 14 amino acids. With 6 bases clipped from V and 6 bases from J, the junction kept 7 bases outside the gene matches. CDR3 amino acids: CSATSGSKSNEQFF. The CDR3 nucleotides are TGCAGTGCCACTAGCGGGAGCAAGTCCAATGAGCAGTTCTTC.